The 32 T cell receptor beta chains given below trace back to one sample, sequenced in a study of T cells in localized non-small cell lung cancer. Clones were sequenced by immunoSEQ multiplex PCR, and TCRdb holds only the in-frame ones, with some missing. Of about 40,000 clones listed, around 90% were seen once; the top ten hold around 3.7%. Source: peripheral blood, taken before any cancer treatment. These receptors originate from a man aged 18 to 55 with stage I lung adenocarcinoma.

The J gene is TRBJ1-2, the V gene TRBV7-8; TRBD1 is a possible D gene (5 bases). The ends were cut back, 0 bases at V and 7 bases at J, with 12 bases in the middle. This CDR3 spans 14 amino acids. Germline-derived CDR1 and CDR2 are SGHVS and FQNEAQ. CDR3 amino acids: CASSLAGDYGGYTF. The CDR3 DNA reads TGTGCCAGCAGCTTAGCAGGGGATTATGGTGGCTACACCTTC.

CDR3 region: CASSQDARGAYNEQFF. The CDR3 DNA is TGCGCCAGCAGCCAAGATGCCAGGGGGGCCTACAATGAGCAGTTCTTC. The chain recombines TRBV4-3 with TRBJ2-1; TRBD1 is a possible D gene (7 bases). The germline gives CDR1 LGHNA, CDR2 YSLEER. The CDR3 runs to 16 residues. Trimming cost V 0 bases and J 2 bases, with 11 bases left between them.

The chain employs TRBV5-1 and TRBJ1-1, with D hard to call. Deletions cut 0 bases from V and 1 base from J, with 7 bases between. The CDR3 totals 14 residues. In germline, CDR1 is SGHRS, CDR2 YFSETQ. The CDR3 sequence is CASSLAQTNTEAFF. Here the CDR3 DNA reads TGCGCCAGCAGCTTGGCGCAGACGAACACTGAAGCTTTCTTT.

This clone has just a few counts. The chain is built from TRBV7-9 and TRBJ1-1; 7 nucleotides agree with TRBD1. The CDR3 has 15 amino acids. CDR1 and CDR2 (germline): SEHNR, FQNEAQ (reference sequence). Losses at the gene ends were 1 base for V and 3 bases for J; bases not matched to a gene: 5. The CDR3 sequence is CASSLDAGGYTEAFF. The CDR3 nucleotides read TGTGCCAGCAGCTTAGACGCAGGGGGTTACACTGAAGCTTTCTTT.

The rearrangement uses TRBV18 and TRBJ2-3; 11 nucleotides align to TRBD1. This CDR3 comprises 15 residues. J lost 5 bases, V lost 4 bases, and 5 bases had no gene match. Germline CDR1 is KGHSH and CDR2 is LQKENI. CDR3 DNA sequence: TGTGCCAGCTCACGGAGGACAGGGGGCGAAGATACGCAGTATTTT. The encoded protein is CASSRRTGGEDTQYF.

V usage is TRBV7-8 and J usage is TRBJ2-7; D may be TRBD1 or TRBD2 (5 bases each). This CDR3 has 18 residues. Germline V gives CDR1 SGHVS, CDR2 FQNEAQ. V lost 5 bases, J lost 2 bases, and 25 bases lay in between. The CDR3 DNA sequence: TGTGCCAGCAGCGGATCCGGGACGTATTCGCCCCTACCCTACGAGCAGTACTTC. Amino acid sequence: CASSGSGTYSPLPYEQYF.

The CDR3 sequence: CASSQDSSITEAFF. Written as DNA, the CDR3 is TGTGCCAGCAGCCAGGACAGCTCTATCACTGAAGCTTTCTTT. V and J are TRBV7-9 and TRBJ1-1, with D possibly matching TRBD1 (6 bases). CDR3 length: 14 amino acids. The V gene lost 5 bases and the J gene lost 4 bases, with 14 bases spanning the gap. Germline assignment: CDR1 SEHNR and CDR2 FQNEAQ (reference sequence).

J is TRBJ2-3 and V is TRBV5-1, with D perhaps matching TRBD1 (6 bases). The germline V gene has CDR1 SGHRS and CDR2 YFSETQ. The V and J ends lost 0 bases and 4 bases respectively, with 12 bases between them. The CDR3 sequence is 15 residues long. CDR3 protein: CASSLGGPGADTQYF. For the CDR3, the DNA is TGCGCCAGCAGCTTGGGGGGGCCCGGGGCAGATACGCAGTATTTT.

The gene calls are TRBV10-3 and TRBJ1-2; 9 positions agree with TRBD1. The CDR3 is 16 amino acids. Trimming removed 0 bases from V and 7 bases from J; junction bases left unmatched: 9. In germline, CDR1 is ENHRY, CDR2 SYGVKD. CDR3 amino acids: CAISESRDRGSPGYTF. The CDR3 DNA is TGTGCCATCAGTGAGTCCAGAGACAGGGGGTCGCCTGGCTACACCTTC.

The chain is built from TRBV5-6 and TRBJ1-1, with 8 bases fitting TRBD1. The CDR3 has 15 amino acids. Germline V lookup: CDR1 SGHDT, CDR2 YYEEEE. Trimming removed 4 bases from V and 3 bases from J; junction bases left unmatched: 8. CDR3 loop: CASSPRTGRDTEAFF. The CDR3 DNA reads as TGTGCCAGCAGCCCCCGGACAGGGCGGGACACTGAAGCTTTCTTT.

The V gene is TRBV7-8, the J gene TRBJ2-7, with D uncertain. This CDR3 is 15 amino acids long. Trimming took 5 bases from V and 3 from J, leaving 17 bases between them. Germline V gives CDR1 SGHVS, CDR2 FQNEAQ. DNA of the CDR3: TGTGCCAGCAGCCCCCGCCCCGCCAGTGACTACGAGCAGTACTTC. Its translation: CASSPRPASDYEQYF.

The chain combines TRBV5-4 with TRBJ1-5, with D uncertain. From germline, CDR1 is SGHNT and CDR2 YYREEE (reference sequence). Trimming left V 0 bases short and J 4 bases short, with 8 bases between. This CDR3 spans 14 amino acids. CDR3 nucleotide sequence: TGTGCCAGCAGCTTGGTGGGTTTAAATCAGCCCCAGCATTTT. Residues: CASSLVGLNQPQHF.

This clone was found once. The chain combines TRBV30 with TRBJ1-2; perhaps TRBD1 as D (6 bases). The germline V gene has CDR1 GTSNPN and CDR2 SVGIG (reference sequence). Trimming left V 2 bases short and J 6 bases short, with 22 bases between. CDR3 length equals 16 residues. The CDR3 region has the DNA TGTGCCTGGAGTACCCAGGGGATGGAGGACATTGATGGCTACACCTTC. As protein: CAWSTQGMEDIDGYTF.

V usage is TRBV4-3 and J usage is TRBJ1-3; a weak D match, TRBD1 (6 bases). CDR3 length: 17 amino acids. Trimming removed 0 bases from V and 8 bases from J, with 20 bases in between. Germline loops: CDR1 LGHNA, CDR2 YSLEER. The CDR3 bases are TGCGCCAGCAGCCAAGAAACCGCAGGGGCCCCCATCGACACCATATATTTT. Translation: CASSQETAGAPIDTIYF.

The rearrangement uses TRBV4-2 and TRBJ1-1, with D possibly being TRBD1 (5 bases). The CDR3 has 16 amino acids. Trimming left V 1 base short and J 10 bases short, with 22 bases between. The germline V gene encodes CDR1 LGHNA and CDR2 YNFKEQ. CDR3 protein: CASSQAFQGRVSVAFF. The CDR3 nucleotides read TGTGCCAGCAGCCAAGCGTTTCAGGGAAGGGTGTCGGTAGCTTTCTTT.

V usage is TRBV6-1 and J usage is TRBJ1-4, with no clear D. The germline V gene encodes CDR1 MNHNS and CDR2 SASEGT. The CDR3 is made up of 10 amino acids. Deletions cut 3 bases from V and 14 bases from J, with 7 bases between. Written as DNA, the CDR3 is TGTGCCAGCAGTGACGAAGTGCTGTTTTTT. This sequence encodes CASSDEVLFF.

This clone was picked up one time. The chain has TRBV7-8 and TRBJ2-5; D not resolved. This CDR3 contains 13 residues. The ends were cut back, 5 bases at V and 1 base at J, with 8 bases in the middle. CDR1 and CDR2 (germline): SGHVS, FQNEAQ. DNA for the CDR3: TGTGCCAGCAGCCTCGGACGCCAAGAGACCCAGTACTTC. Encoded protein: CASSLGRQETQYF. The full variable domain, completed using reference TRBV7-8 and TRBJ2-5, is GAGVSQSPRYKVAKRGQDVALRCDPISGHVSLFWYQQALGQGPEFLTYFQNEAQLDKSGLPSDRFFAERPEGSVSTLKIQRTQQEDSAVYLCASSLGRQETQYFGPGTRLLVL.

J is TRBJ1-6 and V is TRBV5-6; the D is unclear. The ends were cut back, 6 bases at V and 3 bases at J, with 10 bases in the middle. The CDR3 totals 14 residues. Germline CDR1 is SGHDT and CDR2 is YYEEEE. The CDR3 bases are TGTGCCAGCACCGGCTCTTTCTATAATTCACCCCTCCACTTT. Its translation: CASTGSFYNSPLHF.

This clone showed up just a few times. This sequence joins TRBV5-1 and TRBJ1-2; weak D call: TRBD1 (6 bases). With 3 bases removed from V and 1 base from J, the gap between germline ends came to 22 bases. The CDR3 has 18 amino acids. Germline assignment: CDR1 SGHRS and CDR2 YFSETQ. The CDR3 loop reads CASSSDPYRETLNYGYTF. The CDR3, as DNA: TGCGCCAGCAGCTCTGATCCCTACAGGGAAACCCTTAACTATGGCTACACCTTC.

The chain is built from TRBV2 and TRBJ1-2, with D hard to call. Germline CDR1 reads SNHLY; CDR2 reads FYNNEI. This CDR3 is 11 amino acids long. V lost 3 bases and J 4 bases, leaving 3 bases between the germline ends. Here the CDR3 DNA reads TGTGCCAGCAGTGACAGCTATGGCTACACCTTC. Amino acids: CASSDSYGYTF.

The chain is built from TRBV7-7 and TRBJ2-3; 10 bases are a match to TRBD1. CDR1 SSHAT and CDR2 FNYEAQ come from the germline V gene (reference sequence). Unmatched junction bases numbered 2, after V lost 3 bases and J lost 2 bases. This CDR3 is built from 15 residues. Here the CDR3 reads CASSFGTGDTDTQYF. For the CDR3, the DNA is TGTGCCAGCAGCTTTGGGACAGGGGACACAGATACGCAGTATTTT.

This rearrangement joins TRBV5-6 to TRBJ2-3, with TRBD2 as a possible D gene (5 bases). The CDR3 runs to 11 residues. V lost 3 bases and J 11 bases, leaving 10 bases between the germline ends. From germline, CDR1 is SGHDT and CDR2 YYEEEE. The CDR3 region is CASSSGELQYF. The CDR3 region has the DNA TGTGCCAGCAGCTCCGGGGAACTGCAGTATTTT.

This chain connects TRBV7-2 to TRBJ1-6; D is undetermined. CDR1 and CDR2 (germline): SGHTA, FQGNSA. Trimming took off 4 bases at V and 12 bases at J, with 13 bases between the two ends. CDR3 length equals 13 residues. CDR3 bases: TGTGCCAGCAGCTCAGGTGTGCTGGAACCCCTCCACTTT. It encodes CASSSGVLEPLHF. Filled out from reference TRBV7-2 and TRBJ1-6, the complete variable domain reads GAGVSQSPSNKVTEKGKDVELRCDPISGHTALYWYRQSLGQGLEFLIYFQGNSAPDKSGLPSDRFSAERTGGSVSTLTIQRTQQEDSAVYLCASSSGVLEPLHFGNGTRLTVT.

This rearrangement joins TRBV4-3 to TRBJ1-6; D ambiguous. This CDR3 region has 19 residues. Germline CDR1 and CDR2: LGHNA and YSLEER. V lost 0 bases and J 0 bases, leaving 15 bases between the germline ends. Here the CDR3 DNA reads TGCGCCAGCAGCCAAGAAAGAGGAATTCTTAGCTCCTATAATTCACCCCTCCACTTT. It yields the protein CASSQERGILSSYNSPLHF.

This chain connects TRBV4-3 to TRBJ1-4; no firm D call. The V gene's germline CDR1 is LGHNA and CDR2 YSLEER. Trimming pared 4 bases from V and 3 bases from J, leaving 12 bases between. CDR3 length equals 15 residues. This CDR3 reads CASSPRAGPNEKLFF. The CDR3 region has the DNA TGCGCCAGCAGCCCGAGGGCAGGCCCTAATGAAAAACTGTTTTTT.

As regards this clone: The junction differs from germline at one of its ends, possibly a read error. The genes are TRBV15 and TRBJ1-3; D is undetermined. Germline V gives CDR1 LNHNV, CDR2 YYDKDF (reference sequence). The CDR3 is 14 residues long. The CDR3 region is CATSRAQPGNTIYF. The CDR3 coding sequence is TGTGCCACCAGTAGAGCCCAACCTGGAAACACCATATATTTT.

This clone was picked up a small number of times. The chain couples TRBV18 to TRBJ2-3; TRBD2 might be the D (7 bases). This CDR3 contains 14 residues. Germline-derived CDR1 and CDR2 are KGHSH and LQKENI. V lost 3 bases and J lost 4, with 11 bases in between. CDR3: CASSPPGGADTQYF. The CDR3 nucleotides read TGTGCCAGCTCACCTCCGGGGGGCGCAGATACGCAGTATTTT.

The chain links TRBV9 to TRBJ2-1; 12 nucleotides match TRBD2. Germline CDR1 is SGDLS and CDR2 is YYNGEE. J gave up 7 bases and V 4 bases, and 6 bases lay outside the gene matches. CDR3 length equals 15 residues. CDR3: CASSPSGGAGNEQFF. For the CDR3, the DNA is TGTGCCAGCAGCCCTAGCGGGGGGGCGGGTAATGAGCAGTTCTTC.

The V call is TRBV30, the J call TRBJ1-2, with 9 nucleotides matching TRBD1. V shed 5 bases, J shed 7 bases, and the junction held 5 bases outside the gene matches. The CDR3 covers 12 residues. Germline CDR1 reads GTSNPN; CDR2 reads SVGIG (reference sequence). The CDR3 DNA sequence: TGTGCCTGGGGGACAGGGTTGGGTGGCTACACCTTC. Its translation is CAWGTGLGGYTF.

The V and J genes are TRBV4-3 and TRBJ1-5, with TRBD1 as a possible D gene (6 bases). V shed 2 bases and J shed 7 bases, with 12 bases lying between them. Germline V gene sequence: CDR1 LGHNA, CDR2 YSLEER. The CDR3 loop spans 14 amino acids. The CDR3 bases are TGCGCCAGCAGCCAATTTAGGACAGAACAGCCCCAGCATTTT. Amino acids: CASSQFRTEQPQHF.

This clone was detected only once. The V and J genes are TRBV7-3 and TRBJ1-1; D is unresolved. The germline CDR1 and CDR2 sequences are SGHTA and FQGTGA. This CDR3 comprises 13 residues. The V and J ends lost 4 bases and 1 base respectively, with 7 bases between them. The chain's CDR3 is CASSSQENTEAFF. CDR3 sequence (DNA): TGTGCCAGCAGCTCCCAGGAGAACACTGAAGCTTTCTTT.

This chain joins TRBV10-3 and TRBJ2-5; 11 nucleotides line up with TRBD2. This CDR3 is built from 16 residues. The V gene's germline CDR1 is ENHRY and CDR2 SYGVKD. V lost 4 bases, J lost 3 bases, and 7 bases stayed unmatched. The CDR3 DNA sequence: TGTGCCATCAGTGGCACCGGGACTAGCGGTAAAGAGACCCAGTACTTC. Protein product: CAISGTGTSGKETQYF.